The 6 T cell receptor beta chains given below trace back to one sample, sequenced in a study of blood T cell repertoires in COVID-19. Sequencing used immunoSEQ multiplex PCR; TCRdb keeps in-frame clones, though not all of them. The table records roughly 70,000 clones, 82% of them present only once. Sequencing was carried out using peripheral blood. The receptors were gathered from an older woman with acute or convalescent COVID-19.

This clone has only one observation. The chain uses TRBV5-1 and TRBJ2-1; D gene ambiguous. Germline V gene data show CDR1 as SGHRS and CDR2 as YFSETQ. Trimming left V 0 bases short and J 0 bases short, with 4 bases between. This CDR3 spans 14 amino acids. CDR3 loop: CASSLDSSYNEQFF. As DNA, the CDR3 is TGCGCCAGCAGCTTGGACAGCTCCTACAATGAGCAGTTCTTC.

The chain joins TRBV24-1 to TRBJ2-3, with D hard to call. This CDR3 is built from 13 residues. The ends were cut back, 5 bases at V and 2 bases at J, with 7 bases in the middle. Looked up from germline, CDR1 is KGHDR and CDR2 is SFDVKD. The CDR3 DNA reads TGTGCCACCAGTGCGGAGCCCACAGATACGCAGTATTTT. Encoded protein: CATSAEPTDTQYF.

The chain carries TRBV29-1 and TRBJ1-1; TRBD1 matches 7 bases. Germline V gene lookup returns CDR1 SQVTM and CDR2 ANQGSEA. This CDR3 comprises 14 residues. The junction had 8 bases not matched to a gene; V was cut back by 3 bases and J by 4 bases. CDR3 amino acids: CSVEVQGVGTEAFF. The CDR3 DNA is TGCAGCGTTGAGGTTCAGGGGGTCGGCACTGAAGCTTTCTTT.

The V call is TRBV6-5, the J call TRBJ2-1; 10 bases align to TRBD1. This CDR3 has 14 amino acids. In germline, CDR1 is MNHEY, CDR2 SVGAGI. The V segment lost 2 bases and the J segment 12 bases; nucleotides outside the gene matches: 7. This CDR3 is CASSYRDRGRAQFF. For the CDR3, the DNA is TGTGCCAGCAGTTACCGGGACAGGGGAAGGGCGCAGTTCTTC.

The CDR3 sequence: CASNPSSVTDTQYF. The CDR3 region has the DNA TGTGCCAGCAACCCCAGTTCCGTTACAGATACGCAGTATTTT. The V gene is TRBV6-6, the J gene TRBJ2-3, with D uncertain. V shed 7 bases and J shed 3 bases, with 14 bases lying between them. The CDR3 consists of 14 residues. Germline CDR1 and CDR2: MNHNY and SVGAGI (reference sequence).

The gene calls are TRBV5-4 and TRBJ2-6; TRBD2 matches at 7 bases. CDR1 SGHNT and CDR2 YYREEE come from the germline V gene (reference sequence). CDR3 size: 17 residues. With V trimmed by 5 bases and J by 0 bases, 8 bases remained unmatched. The CDR3 region is CASRPGLKSSGANVLTF. The DNA of the CDR3 is TGTGCCAGCAGACCGGGACTAAAGAGCTCTGGGGCCAACGTCCTGACTTTC. Full variable domain (outside the CDR3, taken from reference TRBV5-4 and TRBJ2-6): ETGVTQSPTHLIKTRGQQVTLRCSSQSGHNTVSWYQQALGQGPQFIFQYYREEENGRGNFPPRFSGLQFPNYSSELNVNALELDDSALYLCASRPGLKSSGANVLTFGAGSRLTVL.